Listed below are T cell receptor beta chains from one sample, sequenced in a study of cytomegalovirus exposure and HLA in healthy donors. Libraries were prepared by immunoSEQ multiplex PCR; TCRdb keeps only in-frame clonotypes and omits some of them. The profile shows 100,000 to 150,000 clones, 80% of them singletons. Sequenced: PBMCs. The origin of the receptors is a woman in her thirties or forties in good health and CMV-seronegative. Each CDR3 is given with its conserved first and last residue. The D gene is left open where the match is weak. Some rows mark clone size as missing; the rest say once, few, many or name a class of expanded clone.

d_call j_call clone_size v_call cdr3_aa cdr3_nt
. TRBJ2-5 . TRBV5-1 CASAERTDQETQYF TGCGCCAGCGCCGAGCGGACAGATCAAGAGACCCAGTACTTC
. TRBJ1-1 . TRBV7-6 CASSLLGAPEAFF TGTGCCAGCAGCTTACTGGGGGCCCCTGAAGCTTTCTTT
TRBD1 TRBJ2-5 . TRBV6-6 CASSWDRQETQYF TGTGCCAGCAGTTGGGACAGGCAAGAGACCCAGTACTTC
TRBD2 TRBJ2-7 . TRBV27 CASSWGGMPGEQYF TGTGCCAGCAGTTGGGGGGGGATGCCTGGCGAGCAGTACTTC
. TRBJ1-3 . TRBV7-2 CASSSRAPGGTIYF TGTGCCAGCAGCTCAAGGGCCCCCGGGGGCACCATATATTTT
. TRBJ1-2 once TRBV28 CASSSYIRSYGYTF TGTGCCAGCAGTAGTTACATCCGGAGCTATGGCTACACCTTC
TRBD2 TRBJ2-1 . TRBV29-1 CSVDGGSVSYNEQFF TGCAGCGTTGATGGCGGGAGCGTCTCCTACAATGAGCAGTTCTTC
TRBD1 TRBJ2-1 few TRBV5-1 CASSPGQGTYNEQFF TGCGCCAGCAGCCCCGGACAGGGTACCTACAATGAGCAGTTCTTC
. TRBJ1-6 . TRBV7-8 CASSLGQGINSPLHF TGTGCCAGCAGCTTAGGGCAGGGGATAAATTCACCCCTCCACTTT
. TRBJ2-2 . TRBV7-9 CASSGKEGPRTGELFF TGTGCCAGCAGCGGAAAGGAGGGGCCGAGGACCGGGGAGCTGTTTTTT
. TRBJ1-2 . TRBV9 CASSVGGGGYGYTF TGTGCCAGCAGCGTAGGGGGCGGTGGCTATGGCTACACCTTC
TRBD1 TRBJ1-2 once TRBV29-1 CSARLTGGQGYTF TGCAGCGCCCGGTTGACAGGGGGCCAAGGCTACACCTTC
TRBD2 TRBJ2-7 . TRBV7-9 CASSPGTSGSYEQYF TGTGCCAGCAGCCCCGGGACTAGCGGGAGCTACGAGCAGTACTTC
. TRBJ2-2 . TRBV19 CASISRADTGELFF TGTGCCAGTATATCCAGGGCGGACACCGGGGAGCTGTTTTTT
. TRBJ2-3 . TRBV15 CATSRVELDTQYF TGTGCCACCAGCCGAGTTGAGCTGGATACGCAGTATTTT
. TRBJ2-1 . TRBV7-9 CASSLYLAGSNEQFF TGTGCCAGCAGCTTATATCTAGCAGGATCCAATGAGCAGTTCTTC
TRBD2 TRBJ2-7 . TRBV5-1 CASRWLAGVYEQYF TGCGCCAGCAGGTGGCTAGCGGGAGTGTACGAGCAGTACTTC
TRBD1 TRBJ1-2 . TRBV4-1 CASSLGTGLAF TGCGCCAGCAGCCTTGGGACAGGGCTCGCCTTC
TRBD1 TRBJ2-7 few TRBV6-1 CASSEPNRGLISYEQYF TGTGCCAGCAGTGAACCGAACAGGGGTTTAATTTCCTACGAGCAGTACTTC
TRBD2 TRBJ2-5 . TRBV9 CASSDGTTTKETQYF TGTGCCAGCAGCGACGGGACTACCACTAAAGAGACCCAGTACTTC
TRBD1 TRBJ2-7 . TRBV6-1 CASRTGTNYEQYF TGTGCCAGCAGGACAGGGACCAACTACGAGCAGTACTTC
TRBD2 TRBJ2-7 . TRBV6-6 CASSPSVGGGSYEQYF TGTGCCAGCAGCCCAAGCGTGGGCGGGGGGTCCTACGAGCAGTACTTC
TRBD1 TRBJ2-1 . TRBV6-5 CASSPGQGGYNEQFF TGTGCCAGCAGCCCGGGACAGGGTGGCTACAATGAGCAGTTCTTC